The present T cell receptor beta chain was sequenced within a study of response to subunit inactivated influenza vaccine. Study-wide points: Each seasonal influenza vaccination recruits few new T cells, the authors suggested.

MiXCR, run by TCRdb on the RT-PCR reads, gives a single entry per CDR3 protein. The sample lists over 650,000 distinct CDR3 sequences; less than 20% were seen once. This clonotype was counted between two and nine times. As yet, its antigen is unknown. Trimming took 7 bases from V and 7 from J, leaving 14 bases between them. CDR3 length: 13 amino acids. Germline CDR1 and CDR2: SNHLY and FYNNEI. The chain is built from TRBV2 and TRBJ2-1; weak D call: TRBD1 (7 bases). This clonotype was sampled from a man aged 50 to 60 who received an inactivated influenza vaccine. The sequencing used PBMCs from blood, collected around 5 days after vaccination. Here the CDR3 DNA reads TGTGCCAGCACGGACAGGAGGGATAATGAGCAGTTCTTC. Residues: CASTDRRDNEQFF. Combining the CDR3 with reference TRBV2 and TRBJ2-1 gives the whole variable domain EPEVTQTPSHQVTQMGQEVILRCVPISNHLYFYWYRQILGQKVEFLVSFYNNEISEKSEIFDDQFSVERPDGSNFTLKIRSTKLEDSAMYFCASTDRRDNEQFFGPGTRLTVL.